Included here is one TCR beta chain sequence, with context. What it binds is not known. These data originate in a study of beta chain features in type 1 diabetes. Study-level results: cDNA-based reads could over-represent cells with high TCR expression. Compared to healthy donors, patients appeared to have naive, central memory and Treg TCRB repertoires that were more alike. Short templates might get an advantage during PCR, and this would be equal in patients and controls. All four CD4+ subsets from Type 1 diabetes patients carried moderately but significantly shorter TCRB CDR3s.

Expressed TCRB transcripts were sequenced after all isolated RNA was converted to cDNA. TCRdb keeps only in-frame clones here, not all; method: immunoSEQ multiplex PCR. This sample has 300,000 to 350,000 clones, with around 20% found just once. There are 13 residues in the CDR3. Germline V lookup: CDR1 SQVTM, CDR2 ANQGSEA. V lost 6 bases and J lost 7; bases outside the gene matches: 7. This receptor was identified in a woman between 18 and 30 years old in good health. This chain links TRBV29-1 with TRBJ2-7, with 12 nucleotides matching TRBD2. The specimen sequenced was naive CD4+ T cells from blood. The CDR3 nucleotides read TGCAGCGTGGTCAGGACTAGCGGGGTTGAGCAGTACTTC. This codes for CSVVRTSGVEQYF.